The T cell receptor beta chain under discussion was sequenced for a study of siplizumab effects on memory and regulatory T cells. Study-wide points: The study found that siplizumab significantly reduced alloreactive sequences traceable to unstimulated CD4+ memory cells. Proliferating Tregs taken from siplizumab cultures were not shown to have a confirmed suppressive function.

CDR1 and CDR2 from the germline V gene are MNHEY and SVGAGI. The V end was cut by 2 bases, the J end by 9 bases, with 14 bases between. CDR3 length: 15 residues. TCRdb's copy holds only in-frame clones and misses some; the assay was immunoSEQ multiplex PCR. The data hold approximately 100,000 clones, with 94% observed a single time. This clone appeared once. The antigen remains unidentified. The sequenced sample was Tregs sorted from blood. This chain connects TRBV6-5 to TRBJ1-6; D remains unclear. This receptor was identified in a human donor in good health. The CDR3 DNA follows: TGTGCCAGCAGTTACCGGCCATCCCAGTTTTCACCCCTCCACTTT. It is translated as CASSYRPSQFSPLHF.